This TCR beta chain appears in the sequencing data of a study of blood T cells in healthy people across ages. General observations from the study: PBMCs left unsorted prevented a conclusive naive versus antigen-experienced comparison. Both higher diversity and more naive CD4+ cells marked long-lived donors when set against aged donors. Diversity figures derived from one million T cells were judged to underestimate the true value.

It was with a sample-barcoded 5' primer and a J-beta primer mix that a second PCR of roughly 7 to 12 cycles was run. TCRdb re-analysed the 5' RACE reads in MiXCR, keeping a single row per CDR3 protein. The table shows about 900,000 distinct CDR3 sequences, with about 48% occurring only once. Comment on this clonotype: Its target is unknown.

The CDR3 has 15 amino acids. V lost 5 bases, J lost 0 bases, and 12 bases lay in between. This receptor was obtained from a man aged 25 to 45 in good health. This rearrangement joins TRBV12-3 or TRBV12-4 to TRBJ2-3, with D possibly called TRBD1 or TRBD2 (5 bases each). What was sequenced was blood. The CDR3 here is CASSRQRTSTDTQYF. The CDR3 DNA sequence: TGTGCCAGCAGTCGACAGAGGACTAGCACAGATACGCAGTATTTT.